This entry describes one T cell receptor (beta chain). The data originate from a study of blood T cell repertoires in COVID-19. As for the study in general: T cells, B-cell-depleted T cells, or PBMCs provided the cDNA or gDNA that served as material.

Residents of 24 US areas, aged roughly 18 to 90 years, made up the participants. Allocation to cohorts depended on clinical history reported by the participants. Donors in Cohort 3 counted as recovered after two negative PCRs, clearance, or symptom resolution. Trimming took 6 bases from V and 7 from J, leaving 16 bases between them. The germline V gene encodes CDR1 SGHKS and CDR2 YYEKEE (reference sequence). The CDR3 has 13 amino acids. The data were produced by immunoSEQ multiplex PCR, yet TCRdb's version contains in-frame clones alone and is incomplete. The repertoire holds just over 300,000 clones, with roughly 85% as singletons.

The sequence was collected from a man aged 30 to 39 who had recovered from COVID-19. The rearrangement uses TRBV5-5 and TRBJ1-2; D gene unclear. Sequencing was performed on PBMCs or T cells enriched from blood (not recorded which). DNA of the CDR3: TGTGCCAGCACCCTGGATGGTGAGGGTGGCTACACCTTC. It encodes CASTLDGEGGYTF.